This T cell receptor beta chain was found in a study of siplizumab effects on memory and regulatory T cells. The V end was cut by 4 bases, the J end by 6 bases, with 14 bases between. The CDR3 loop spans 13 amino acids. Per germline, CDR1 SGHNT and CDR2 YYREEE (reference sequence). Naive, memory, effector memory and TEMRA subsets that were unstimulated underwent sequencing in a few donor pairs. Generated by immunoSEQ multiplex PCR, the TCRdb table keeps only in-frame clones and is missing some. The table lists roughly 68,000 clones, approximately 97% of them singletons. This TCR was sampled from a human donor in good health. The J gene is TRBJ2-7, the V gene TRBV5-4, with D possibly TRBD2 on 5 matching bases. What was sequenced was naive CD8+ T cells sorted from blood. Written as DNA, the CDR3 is TGTGCCAGCAGCCCCCGAGGGCTTTCCGAGCAGTACTTC. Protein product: CASSPRGLSEQYF.